A selection of T cell receptor beta chains follows, all from one sample in a study of blood T cell repertoires in COVID-19. Sequencing was performed with immunoSEQ multiplex PCR; in TCRdb, only in-frame clones are kept and a portion is missing. The sample comprises under 500,000 clones, around 89% of which are singletons, and more than 0.95% rests with the top ten. Specimen: PBMCs or T cells enriched from blood (not recorded which). These receptors were taken from a man aged 30 to 45 who had recovered from COVID-19. Both conserved end residues are part of each CDR3. Fields, in order: D gene, V gene, J gene, clone size, CDR3 DNA, CDR3 protein. D genes are given only for firm matches. A row's size may be missing; if present it is once, few, many or a size class.

d_gene: TRBD1; v_gene: TRBV2; j_gene: TRBJ1-1; abundance: -; CDR3nt: TGTGCCAGCAGTGAAGCGGTAGGGGGCTATGCTTTCTTT; CDR3aa: CASSEAVGGYAFF
d_gene: TRBD2; v_gene: TRBV5-4; j_gene: TRBJ2-5; abundance: -; CDR3nt: TGTGCCAGCAGCGCCGGACTAGCGGGAGTAGTAGAGACCCAGTACTTC; CDR3aa: CASSAGLAGVVETQYF
d_gene: TRBD2; v_gene: TRBV9; j_gene: TRBJ2-1; abundance: -; CDR3nt: TGTGCCAGCAGCGGAGGACTAGCGGGAAGGGCCAGTTTCAATGAGCAGTTCTTC; CDR3aa: CASSGGLAGRASFNEQFF
d_gene: -; v_gene: TRBV18; j_gene: TRBJ2-1; abundance: once; CDR3nt: TGTGCCAGCTCACCGAGTTTAGCGGCCTTGGGCAATGAGCAGTTCTTC; CDR3aa: CASSPSLAALGNEQFF
d_gene: TRBD1; v_gene: TRBV7-2; j_gene: TRBJ2-1; abundance: -; CDR3nt: TGTGCCAGCAGCTCCGGGACAGGGACGTCCGAGCAGTTCTTC; CDR3aa: CASSSGTGTSEQFF
d_gene: -; v_gene: TRBV5-1; j_gene: TRBJ2-1; abundance: -; CDR3nt: TGCGCCAGCAGCTTGGGGACGGGAGATGATGAGCAGTTCTTC; CDR3aa: CASSLGTGDDEQFF
d_gene: -; v_gene: TRBV7-2; j_gene: TRBJ2-7; abundance: -; CDR3nt: TGTGCCAGCAGCTTAAGTCGAACAGAGTTTCACTACGAGCAGTACTTC; CDR3aa: CASSLSRTEFHYEQYF
d_gene: TRBD2; v_gene: TRBV5-1; j_gene: TRBJ2-7; abundance: once; CDR3nt: TGCGCCAGCAGCTTCGGACTAGCGGGAGAGGCCGAGCAGTACTTC; CDR3aa: CASSFGLAGEAEQYF
d_gene: -; v_gene: TRBV28; j_gene: TRBJ1-4; abundance: once; CDR3nt: TGTGCCAGCAGTCATTATGGGGACTCTAATGAAAAACTGTTTTTT; CDR3aa: CASSHYGDSNEKLFF
d_gene: TRBD2; v_gene: TRBV28; j_gene: TRBJ2-1; abundance: -; CDR3nt: TGTGCCAGCAGTTTATCCCCCGAGACTAGCGGGTACTCCTACAATGAGCAGTTCTTC; CDR3aa: CASSLSPETSGYSYNEQFF
d_gene: -; v_gene: TRBV11-2; j_gene: TRBJ1-4; abundance: -; CDR3nt: TGTGCCTTTCAGGGGAGCGGGAAGGGGAATGAAAAACTGTTTTTT; CDR3aa: CAFQGSGKGNEKLFF
d_gene: -; v_gene: TRBV27; j_gene: TRBJ2-1; abundance: -; CDR3nt: TGTGCCAGCAGTTTACAGGGGTGGAATGAGCAGTTCTTC; CDR3aa: CASSLQGWNEQFF
d_gene: -; v_gene: TRBV24-1; j_gene: TRBJ1-1; abundance: few; CDR3nt: TGTGCCACCAGTATTGGAGCGGGAACTGAAGCTTTCTTT; CDR3aa: CATSIGAGTEAFF